This T cell receptor beta chain is drawn from a study of human thymus T cells. All donors were healthy Finnish infants who were undergoing corrective surgery to treat congenital heart defects. Sequenced by immunoSEQ multiplex PCR; TCRdb stores in-frame clones only, minus some. The sample contains about 60,000 clones, around 94% of which appear only once. The CDR3 covers 16 residues. Per the germline V gene, CDR1 is SGDLS and CDR2 is YYNGEE. Trimming stripped 0 bases from V and 6 bases from J, with 19 bases between. Material for sequencing was blood. The receptor was isolated from a boy in the first two years of life with a congenital heart defect but otherwise immunologically healthy. This rearrangement joins TRBV9 to TRBJ2-7; D remains unclear. The CDR3 sequence: CASSVGWSTRSGEQYF. The DNA for the CDR3 is TGTGCCAGCAGCGTAGGATGGTCTACCCGGTCCGGCGAGCAGTACTTC.